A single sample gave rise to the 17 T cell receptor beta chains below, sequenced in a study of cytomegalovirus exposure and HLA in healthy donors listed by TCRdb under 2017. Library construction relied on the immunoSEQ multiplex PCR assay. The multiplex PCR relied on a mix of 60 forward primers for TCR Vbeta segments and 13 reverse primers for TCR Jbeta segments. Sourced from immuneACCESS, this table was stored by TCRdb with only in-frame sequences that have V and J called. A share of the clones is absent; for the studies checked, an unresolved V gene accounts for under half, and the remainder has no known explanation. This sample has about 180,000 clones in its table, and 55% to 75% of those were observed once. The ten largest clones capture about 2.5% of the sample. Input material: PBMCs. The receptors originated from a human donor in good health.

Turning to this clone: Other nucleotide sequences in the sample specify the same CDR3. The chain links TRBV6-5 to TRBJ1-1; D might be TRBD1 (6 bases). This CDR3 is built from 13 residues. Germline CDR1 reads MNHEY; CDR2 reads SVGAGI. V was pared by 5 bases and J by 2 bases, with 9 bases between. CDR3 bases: TGTGCCAGCAGTCGGACAGTAAACACTGAAGCTTTCTTT. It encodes CASSRTVNTEAFF.

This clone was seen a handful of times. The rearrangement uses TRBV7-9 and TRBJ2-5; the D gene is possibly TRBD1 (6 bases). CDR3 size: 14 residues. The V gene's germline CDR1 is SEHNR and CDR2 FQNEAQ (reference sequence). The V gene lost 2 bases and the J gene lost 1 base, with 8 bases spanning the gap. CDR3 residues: CASSLTDSQETQYF. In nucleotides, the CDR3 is TGTGCCAGCAGCTTAACGGACAGCCAAGAGACCCAGTACTTC.

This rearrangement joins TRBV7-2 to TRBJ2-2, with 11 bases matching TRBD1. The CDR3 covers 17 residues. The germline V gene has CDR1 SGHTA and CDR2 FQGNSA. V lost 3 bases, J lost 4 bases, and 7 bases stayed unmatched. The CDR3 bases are TGTGCCAGCAGCTTCCCTGGGACAGGGGGGCCCACCGGGGAGCTGTTTTTT. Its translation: CASSFPGTGGPTGELFF.

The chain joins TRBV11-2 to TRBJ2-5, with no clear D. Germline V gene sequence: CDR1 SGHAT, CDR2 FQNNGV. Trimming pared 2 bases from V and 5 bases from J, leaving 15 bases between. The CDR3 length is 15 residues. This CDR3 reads CASSLNGQVTETQYF. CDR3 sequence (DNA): TGTGCCAGCAGCTTAAATGGGCAGGTTACGGAGACCCAGTACTTC.

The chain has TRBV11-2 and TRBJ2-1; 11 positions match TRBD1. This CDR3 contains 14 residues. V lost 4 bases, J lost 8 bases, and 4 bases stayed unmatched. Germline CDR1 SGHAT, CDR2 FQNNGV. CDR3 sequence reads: CASSSTDRGHEQFF. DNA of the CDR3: TGTGCCAGCAGCTCCACGGACAGGGGGCATGAGCAGTTCTTC.

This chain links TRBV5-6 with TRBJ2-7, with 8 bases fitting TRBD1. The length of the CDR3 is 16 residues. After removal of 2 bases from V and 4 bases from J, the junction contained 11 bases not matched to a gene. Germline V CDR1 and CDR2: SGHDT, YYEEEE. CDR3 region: CASSFRQGQGFYEQYF. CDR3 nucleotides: TGTGCCAGCAGCTTCCGCCAAGGACAGGGTTTTTACGAGCAGTACTTC.

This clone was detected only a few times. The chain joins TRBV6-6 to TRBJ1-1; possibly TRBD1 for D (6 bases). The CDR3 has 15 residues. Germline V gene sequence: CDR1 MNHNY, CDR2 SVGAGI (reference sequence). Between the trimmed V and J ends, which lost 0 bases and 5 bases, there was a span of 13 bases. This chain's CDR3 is CASSYSQRGSTEAFF. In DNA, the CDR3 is TGTGCCAGCAGTTACTCGCAAAGGGGGAGTACTGAAGCTTTCTTT.

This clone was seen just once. Written as DNA, the CDR3 is TGCAGCGTCCGTACACTATACAATGAGCAGTTCTTC. Protein: CSVRTLYNEQFF. The chain recombines TRBV29-1 with TRBJ2-1, with unresolved D. The CDR3 has 12 residues. V lost 6 bases, J lost 4 bases, and 10 bases lay in between. The germline CDR1 and CDR2 sequences are SQVTM and ANQGSEA.

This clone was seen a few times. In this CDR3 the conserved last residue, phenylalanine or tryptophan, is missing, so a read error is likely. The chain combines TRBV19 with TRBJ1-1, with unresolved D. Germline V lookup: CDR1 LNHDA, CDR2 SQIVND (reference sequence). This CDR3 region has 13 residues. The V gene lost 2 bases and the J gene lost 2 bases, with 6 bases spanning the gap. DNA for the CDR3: TGTGCCAGTAGTATAATAGACAACACTGAAGCTTTCGTT. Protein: CASSIIDNTEAFV.

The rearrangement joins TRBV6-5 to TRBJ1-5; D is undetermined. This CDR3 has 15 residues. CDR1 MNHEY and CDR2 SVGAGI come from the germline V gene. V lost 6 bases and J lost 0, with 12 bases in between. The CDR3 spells CASSRDPNSNQPQHF. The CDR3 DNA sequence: TGTGCCAGCAGCCGCGATCCAAATAGCAATCAGCCCCAGCATTTT.

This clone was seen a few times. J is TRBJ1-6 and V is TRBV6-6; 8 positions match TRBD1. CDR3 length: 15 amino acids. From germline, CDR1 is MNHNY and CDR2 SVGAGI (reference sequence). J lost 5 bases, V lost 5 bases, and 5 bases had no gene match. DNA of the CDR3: TGTGCCAGCAGTCGGTTGGACAGGGATAATTCACCCCTCCACTTT. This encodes CASSRLDRDNSPLHF.

The CDR3 DNA sequence: TGCGCCAGCAGCACCCCCGGGACAGGGGTTGGGGAGCAGTTCTTC. This codes for CASSTPGTGVGEQFF. J is TRBJ2-1 and V is TRBV5-1; the match to TRBD1 covers 10 bases. The J segment lost 10 bases and the V segment lost 4 bases, leaving 11 bases of the junction unmatched. The CDR3 consists of 15 residues. Germline-derived CDR1 and CDR2 are SGHRS and YFSETQ. The complete variable domain, with remaining parts taken from reference TRBV5-1 and TRBJ2-1, reads KAGVTQTPRYLIKTRGQQVTLSCSPISGHRSVSWYQQTPGQGLQFLFEYFSETQRNKGNFPGRFSGRQFSNSRSEMNVSTLELGDSALYLCASSTPGTGVGEQFFGPGTRLTVL.

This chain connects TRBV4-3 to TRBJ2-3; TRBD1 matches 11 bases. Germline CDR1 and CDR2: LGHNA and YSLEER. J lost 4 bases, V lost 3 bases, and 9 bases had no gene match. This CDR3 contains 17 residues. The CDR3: CASSHGQGAHQPDTQYF. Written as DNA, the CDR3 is TGCGCCAGCAGCCATGGACAGGGGGCCCACCAGCCAGATACGCAGTATTTT.

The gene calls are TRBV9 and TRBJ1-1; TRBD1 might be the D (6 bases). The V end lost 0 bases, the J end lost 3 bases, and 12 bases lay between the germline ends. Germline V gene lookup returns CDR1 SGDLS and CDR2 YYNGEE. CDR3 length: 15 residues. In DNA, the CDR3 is TGTGCCAGCAGCGTAGAGTTGGGGGCAGACACTGAAGCTTTCTTT. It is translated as CASSVELGADTEAFF. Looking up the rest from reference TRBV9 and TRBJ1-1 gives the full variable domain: DSGVTQTPKHLITATGQRVTLRCSPRSGDLSVYWYQQSLDQGLQFLIQYYNGEERAKGNILERFSAQQFPDLHSELNLSSLELGDSALYFCASSVELGADTEAFFGQGTRLTVV.

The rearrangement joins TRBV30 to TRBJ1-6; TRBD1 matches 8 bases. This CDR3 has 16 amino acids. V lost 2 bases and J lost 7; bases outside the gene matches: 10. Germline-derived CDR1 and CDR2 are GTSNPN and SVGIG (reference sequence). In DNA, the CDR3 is TGTGCCTGGAGTCCCAAGCAGGGGGCTTGGAATTCACCCCTCCACTTT. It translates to CAWSPKQGAWNSPLHF.

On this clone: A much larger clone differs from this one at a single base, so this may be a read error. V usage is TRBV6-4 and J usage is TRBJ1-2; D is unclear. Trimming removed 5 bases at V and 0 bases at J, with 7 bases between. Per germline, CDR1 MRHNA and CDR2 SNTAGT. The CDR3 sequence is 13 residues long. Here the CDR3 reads CASSPGANYGYTF. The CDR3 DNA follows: TGTGCCAGCAGTCCGGGAGCTAACTATGGCTACACCTTC.

The CDR3 nucleotides read TGTGCCAGCAGCCTCCGGGGAGAAAATCAGCCCCAGCATTTT. Its translation is CASSLRGENQPQHF. The chain carries TRBV13 and TRBJ1-5, with unresolved D. V was trimmed by 5 bases and J by 4 bases, leaving 12 bases between them. This CDR3 comprises 14 residues. Per germline, CDR1 PRHDT and CDR2 FYEKMQ (reference sequence).